This T cell receptor (beta chain) was observed in a study of blood T cells in healthy people across ages. The CDR3 contains 12 residues. Germline-derived CDR1 and CDR2 are LNHDA and SQIVND (reference sequence). The V and J ends lost 5 bases and 6 bases respectively, with 7 bases between them. Combining a sample-barcoded 5' primer with a J-beta primer mix, a second PCR ran for roughly 7 to 11 cycles. TCRdb called the 5' RACE reads again in MiXCR, with one record for every CDR3 protein. Of more than 500,000 distinct CDR3 sequences listed, around 27% were seen once; the top ten hold over 3.5%. The sample also formed part of further work on T cells of mothers and their children. According to that study: Related and unrelated pairs show TCR recombination output that thymic selection shapes similarly. Biologically related mothers and children overlapped slightly more than unrelated pairs, a non-significant difference.

The TCR comes from a boy aged 2 to 10 in good health. Sequencing used blood. The chain links TRBV19 to TRBJ2-2; D not resolved. Here the CDR3 reads CASSSRPGELFF. The CDR3 DNA follows: TGTGCCAGTAGTTCTCGCCCCGGGGAGCTGTTTTTT.